The 6 T cell receptor beta chains in this list originate from one sample, sequenced in a study of tumor-infiltrating lymphocytes in primary liver carcinoma. Unsorted whole blood served as the source of blood RNA, and germline DNA was extracted as well. Production of TCR beta cDNA used 400 to 600 ng total RNA together with a constant-region primer. Slightly modified ARM-PCR served as the procedure for the TCR beta libraries. These libraries came from three rounds of nested multiplex PCR. Researchers ran the first two PCR rounds for roughly 11 cycles each with TRBV1-TRBV30 forward primers and a C-beta reverse primer. MiXCR, run by TCRdb on the multiplex PCR reads, gives a single entry per CDR3 protein. This repertoire shows 300,000 to 350,000 distinct CDR3 sequences, less than 65% found once; its top ten account for 5.5% to 7%. What was sequenced was peripheral blood. The receptors here all came from a man aged 35-49 years with primary liver carcinoma and hepatitis B virus infection.

This clonotype occurred many times. This chain uses TRBV10-3 with TRBJ1-5; D remains ambiguous. V gave up 3 bases and J gave up 4 bases, with 13 bases separating them. Germline CDR1 reads ENHRY; CDR2 reads SYGVKD. This CDR3 is 15 amino acids long. As DNA, the CDR3 is TGTGCCATCAGTGATCCCGGACTCAATAATCAGCCCCAGCATTTT. This gives the protein CAISDPGLNNQPQHF.

In the case of this clonotype: The conserved phenylalanine or tryptophan is not found at the CDR3 terminus, so this likely reflects a read error. The genes are TRBV6-2 or TRBV6-3 and TRBJ2-5; 9 nucleotides agree with TRBD2. The CDR3 extends over 18 amino acids. Losses at the gene ends were 0 bases for V and 5 bases for J; bases not matched to a gene: 13. CDR1 MNHEY and CDR2 SVGEGT come from the germline V gene. CDR3 sequence: CASSYSSAGGGFYETQYS. In DNA, the CDR3 is TGTGCCAGCAGTTACTCTTCGGCGGGAGGGGGTTTCTACGAGACCCAGTACTCC.

This clonotype showed up just once. The conserved phenylalanine or tryptophan is not found at the CDR3 terminus, so this likely reflects a read error. The rearrangement uses TRBV29-1 and TRBJ2-6; D assignment may be TRBD1 or TRBD2 (5 bases each). Germline loops: CDR1 SQVTM, CDR2 ANQGSEA. The CDR3 has 15 residues. This CDR3 reads CSVGDGHSGVNVLTL. The CDR3 DNA follows: TGCAGCGTTGGGGACGGGCACTCTGGGGTCAACGTCCTGACTTTA.

J is TRBJ2-1 and V is TRBV12-3 or TRBV12-4, with 9 nucleotides matching TRBD2. The CDR3 length is 18 residues. V lost 3 bases to trimming and J lost 6 bases; unmatched junction nucleotides: 15. CDR3 DNA: TGTGCCAGCAGTTTCCCAAGTTTCGCGGGAGGGGAGGGCAATGAGCAGTTCTTC. Its translation: CASSFPSFAGGEGNEQFF.

About this clonotype: Sequence at one end of the junction differs from germline and may be a read error. The chain carries TRBV24-1 and TRBJ1-1; perhaps TRBD1 as D (5 bases). Germline assignment: CDR1 KGHDR and CDR2 SFDVKD. CDR3 size: 12 residues. The CDR3 nucleotides are TGTGCCACCGGTGATTCAGGGCGGCGGACCTTCTTT. Its translation is CATGDSGRRTFF.

As for this clonotype: This may be a read error, as it is one base from a much larger clone. The V and J genes are TRBV30 and TRBJ2-7; 8 nucleotides match TRBD2. The J segment lost 1 base and the V segment lost 2 bases, leaving 4 bases of the junction unmatched. The CDR3 extends over 14 amino acids. Germline lookup yields CDR1 GTSNPN and CDR2 SVGIG (reference sequence). As DNA, the CDR3 is TGTGCCTGGAGTTTCCAGCGGGAGTCCTACGAGCAGTACTTC. Protein product: CAWSFQRESYEQYF.